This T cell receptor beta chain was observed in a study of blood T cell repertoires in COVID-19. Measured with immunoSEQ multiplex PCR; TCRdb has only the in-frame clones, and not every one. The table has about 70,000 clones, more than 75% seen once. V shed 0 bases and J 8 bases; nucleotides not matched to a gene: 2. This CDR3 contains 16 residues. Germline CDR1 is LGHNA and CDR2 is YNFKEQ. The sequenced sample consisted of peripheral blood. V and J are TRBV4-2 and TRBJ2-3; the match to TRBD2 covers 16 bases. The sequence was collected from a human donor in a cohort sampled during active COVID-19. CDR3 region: CASSQDGTSGRGTQYF. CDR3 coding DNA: TGTGCCAGCAGCCAAGACGGGACTAGCGGGAGGGGTACGCAGTATTTT.